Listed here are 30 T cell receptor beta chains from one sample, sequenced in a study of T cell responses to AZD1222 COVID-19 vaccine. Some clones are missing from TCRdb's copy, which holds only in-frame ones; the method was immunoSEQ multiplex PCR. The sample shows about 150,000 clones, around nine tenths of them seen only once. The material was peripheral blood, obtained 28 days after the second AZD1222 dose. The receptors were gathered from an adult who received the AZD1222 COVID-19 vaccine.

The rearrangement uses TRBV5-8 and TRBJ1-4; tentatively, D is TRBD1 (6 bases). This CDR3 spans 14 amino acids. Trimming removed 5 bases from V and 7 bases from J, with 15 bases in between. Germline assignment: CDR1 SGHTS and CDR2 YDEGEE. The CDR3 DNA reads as TGTGCCAGCAGGGGGGGCACCGGAGGTGAAAAACTGTTTTTT. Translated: CASRGGTGGEKLFF.

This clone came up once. DNA of the CDR3: TGTGCCAGCAGAGGGGCACAAGCTTACGAGCAGTACTTC. Protein sequence: CASRGAQAYEQYF. V is TRBV27 and J is TRBJ2-7; D perhaps matches TRBD1 (5 bases). This CDR3 comprises 13 residues. The germline V and J ends were trimmed by 6 bases and 4 bases, with 13 bases remaining between them. Germline V CDR1 and CDR2: MNHEY, SMNVEV (reference sequence).

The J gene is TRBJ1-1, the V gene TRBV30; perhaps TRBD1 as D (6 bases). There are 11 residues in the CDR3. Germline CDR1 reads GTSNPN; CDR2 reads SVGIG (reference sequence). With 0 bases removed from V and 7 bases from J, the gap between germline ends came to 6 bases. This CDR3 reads CAWSVQGEAFF. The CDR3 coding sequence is TGTGCCTGGAGTGTACAGGGTGAAGCTTTCTTT.

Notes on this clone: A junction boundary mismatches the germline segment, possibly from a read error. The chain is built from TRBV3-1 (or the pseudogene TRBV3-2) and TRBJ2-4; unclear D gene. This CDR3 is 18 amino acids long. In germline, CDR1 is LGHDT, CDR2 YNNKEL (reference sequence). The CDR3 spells CASSPTYLPFLAQNIQYF. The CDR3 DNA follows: TGTGCCAGCAGTCCCACGTATTTACCGTTCTTAGCCCAAAACATTCAGTACTTC.

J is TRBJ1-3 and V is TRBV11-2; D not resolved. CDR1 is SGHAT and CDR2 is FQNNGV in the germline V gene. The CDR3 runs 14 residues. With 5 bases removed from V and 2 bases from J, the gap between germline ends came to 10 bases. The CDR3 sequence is CASSPGRAGNTIYF. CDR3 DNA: TGTGCCAGCAGCCCAGGTAGGGCTGGAAACACCATATATTTT. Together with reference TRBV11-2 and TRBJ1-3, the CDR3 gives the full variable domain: EAGVAQSPRYKIIEKRQSVAFWCNPISGHATLYWYQQILGQGPKLLIQFQNNGVVDDSQLPKDRFSAERLKGVDSTLKIQPAKLEDSAVYLCASSPGRAGNTIYFGEGSWLTVV.

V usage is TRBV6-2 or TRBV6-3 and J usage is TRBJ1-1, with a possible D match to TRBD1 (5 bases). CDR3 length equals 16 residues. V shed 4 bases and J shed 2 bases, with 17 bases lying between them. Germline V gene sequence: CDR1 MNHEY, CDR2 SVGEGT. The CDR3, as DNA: TGTGCCAGCAGTTCGATAGACAGCGCTATTAACACTGAAGCTTTCTTT. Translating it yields CASSSIDSAINTEAFF.

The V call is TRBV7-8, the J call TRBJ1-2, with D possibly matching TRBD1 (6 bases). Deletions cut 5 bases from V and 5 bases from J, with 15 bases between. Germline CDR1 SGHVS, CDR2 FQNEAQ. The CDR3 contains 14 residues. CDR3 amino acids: CASSITGTTYGYTF. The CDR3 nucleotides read TGTGCCAGCAGCATCACCGGGACAACTTATGGCTACACCTTC.

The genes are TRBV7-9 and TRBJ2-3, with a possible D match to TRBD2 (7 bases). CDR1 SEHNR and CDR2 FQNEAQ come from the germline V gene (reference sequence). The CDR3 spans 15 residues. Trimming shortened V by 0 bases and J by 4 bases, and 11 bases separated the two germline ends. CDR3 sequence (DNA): TGTGCCAGCAGCTTAGCGGGGGGGCCGGCAGATACGCAGTATTTT. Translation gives CASSLAGGPADTQYF.

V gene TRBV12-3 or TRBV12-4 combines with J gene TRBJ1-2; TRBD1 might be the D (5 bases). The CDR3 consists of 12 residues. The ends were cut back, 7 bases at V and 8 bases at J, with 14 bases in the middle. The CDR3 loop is CASTAGGLGYTF. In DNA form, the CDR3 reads TGTGCCAGCACCGCGGGGGGGTTGGGCTACACCTTC.

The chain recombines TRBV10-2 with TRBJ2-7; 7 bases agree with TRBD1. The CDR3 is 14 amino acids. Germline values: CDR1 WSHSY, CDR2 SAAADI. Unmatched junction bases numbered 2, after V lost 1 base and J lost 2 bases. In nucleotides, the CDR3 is TGCGCCAGCAGTGAGTACACAGGGGCCTACGAGCAGTACTTC. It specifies CASSEYTGAYEQYF.

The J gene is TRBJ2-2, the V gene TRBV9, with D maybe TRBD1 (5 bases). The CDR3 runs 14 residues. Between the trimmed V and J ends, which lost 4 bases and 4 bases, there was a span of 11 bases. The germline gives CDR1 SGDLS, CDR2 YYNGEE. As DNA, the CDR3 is TGTGCCAGCAGCCCGCACAGGCTCACCGGGGAGCTGTTTTTT. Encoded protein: CASSPHRLTGELFF.

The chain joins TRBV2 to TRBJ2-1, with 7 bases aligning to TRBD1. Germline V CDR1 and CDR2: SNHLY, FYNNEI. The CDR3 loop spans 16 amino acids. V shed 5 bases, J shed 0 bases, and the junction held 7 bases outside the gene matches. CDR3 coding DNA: TGTGCCAGCAGTCAAGGGGGCAGGCCCTCCTACAATGAGCAGTTCTTC. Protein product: CASSQGGRPSYNEQFF.

CDR3 amino acids: CANWSGGSEQYF. The CDR3 DNA reads TGTGCCAACTGGAGTGGGGGGTCCGAGCAGTACTTC. The chain carries TRBV15 and TRBJ2-7; D is perhaps TRBD2 (6 bases). CDR1 is LNHNV, CDR2 YYDKDF, per germline (reference sequence). The V end lost 10 bases, the J end lost 6 bases, and 16 bases lay between the germline ends. The CDR3 consists of 12 residues.

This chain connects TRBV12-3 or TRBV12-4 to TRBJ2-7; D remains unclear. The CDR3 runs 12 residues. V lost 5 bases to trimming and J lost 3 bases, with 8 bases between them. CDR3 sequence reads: CASSINNYEQYF. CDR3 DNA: TGTGCCAGCAGTATTAACAACTACGAGCAGTACTTC.

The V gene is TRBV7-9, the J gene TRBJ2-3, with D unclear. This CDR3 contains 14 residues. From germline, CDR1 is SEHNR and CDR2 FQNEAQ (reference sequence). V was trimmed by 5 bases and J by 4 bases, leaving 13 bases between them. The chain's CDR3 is CASSILNSPDTQYF. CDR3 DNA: TGTGCCAGCAGCATACTAAATTCCCCAGATACGCAGTATTTT.

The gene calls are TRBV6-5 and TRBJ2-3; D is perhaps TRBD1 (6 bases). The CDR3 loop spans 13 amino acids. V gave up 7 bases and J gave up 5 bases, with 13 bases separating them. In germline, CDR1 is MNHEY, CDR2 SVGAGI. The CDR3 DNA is TGTGCCAGCACCGACAGGTTCGTAGATACGCAGTATTTT. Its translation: CASTDRFVDTQYF.

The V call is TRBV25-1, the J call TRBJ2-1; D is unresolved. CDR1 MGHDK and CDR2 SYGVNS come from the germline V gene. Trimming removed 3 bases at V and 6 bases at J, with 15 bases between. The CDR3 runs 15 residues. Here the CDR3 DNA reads TGTGCCAGCAGTGATCCGCGTCTAGTATCCAATGAGCAGTTCTTC. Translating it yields CASSDPRLVSNEQFF.

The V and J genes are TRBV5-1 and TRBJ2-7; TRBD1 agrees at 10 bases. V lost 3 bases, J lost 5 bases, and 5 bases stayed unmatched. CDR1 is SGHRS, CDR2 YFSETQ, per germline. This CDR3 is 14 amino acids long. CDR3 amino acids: CASSWGQGSDEQYF. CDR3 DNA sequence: TGCGCCAGCAGCTGGGGACAGGGGAGCGACGAGCAGTACTTC.

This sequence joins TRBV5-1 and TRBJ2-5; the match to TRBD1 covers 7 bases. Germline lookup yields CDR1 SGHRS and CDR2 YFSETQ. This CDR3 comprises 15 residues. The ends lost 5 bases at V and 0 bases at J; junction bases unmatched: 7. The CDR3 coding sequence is TGCGCCAGCAGTACACAGGGGACAGACCAAGAGACCCAGTACTTC. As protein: CASSTQGTDQETQYF.

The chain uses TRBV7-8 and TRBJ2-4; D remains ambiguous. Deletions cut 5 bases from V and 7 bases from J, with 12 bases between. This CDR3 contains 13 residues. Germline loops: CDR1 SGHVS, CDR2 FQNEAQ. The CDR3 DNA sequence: TGTGCCAGCAGCCTCGGTAGGACGAACATTCAGTACTTC. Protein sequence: CASSLGRTNIQYF.

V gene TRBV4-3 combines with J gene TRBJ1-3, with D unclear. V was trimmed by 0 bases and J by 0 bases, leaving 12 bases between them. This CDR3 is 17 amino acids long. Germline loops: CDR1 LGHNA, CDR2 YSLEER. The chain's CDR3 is CASSQESRPVSGNTIYF. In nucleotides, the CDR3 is TGCGCCAGCAGCCAAGAAAGTAGGCCGGTCTCTGGAAACACCATATATTTT.

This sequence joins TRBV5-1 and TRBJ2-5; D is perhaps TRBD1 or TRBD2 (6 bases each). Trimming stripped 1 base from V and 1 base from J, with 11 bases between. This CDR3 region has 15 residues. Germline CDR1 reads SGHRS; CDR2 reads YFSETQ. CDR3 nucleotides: TGCGCCAGCAGCTTGATGGGGGGCCCCCAAGAGACCCAGTACTTC. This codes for CASSLMGGPQETQYF.

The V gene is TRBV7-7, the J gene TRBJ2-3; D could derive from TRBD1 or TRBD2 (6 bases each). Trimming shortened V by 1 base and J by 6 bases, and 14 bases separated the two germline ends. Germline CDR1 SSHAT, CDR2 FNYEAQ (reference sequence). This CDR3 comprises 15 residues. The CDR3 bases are TGTGCCAGCAGCTTAGTAGGGGGGCCGGAGGATACGCAGTATTTT. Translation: CASSLVGGPEDTQYF.

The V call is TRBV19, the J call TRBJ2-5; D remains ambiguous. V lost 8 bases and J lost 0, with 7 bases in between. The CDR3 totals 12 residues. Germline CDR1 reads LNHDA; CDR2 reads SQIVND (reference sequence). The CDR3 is CASRSYQETQYF. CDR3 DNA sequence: TGTGCCAGTCGGTCGTACCAAGAGACCCAGTACTTC.

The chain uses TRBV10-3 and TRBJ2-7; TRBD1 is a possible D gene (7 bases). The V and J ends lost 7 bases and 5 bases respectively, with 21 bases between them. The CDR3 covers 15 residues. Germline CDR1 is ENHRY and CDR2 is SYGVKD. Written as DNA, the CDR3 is TGTGCCATCACCCAGGGGGGTGGGGGGTTCCACGAGCAGTACTTC. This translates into CAITQGGGGFHEQYF.

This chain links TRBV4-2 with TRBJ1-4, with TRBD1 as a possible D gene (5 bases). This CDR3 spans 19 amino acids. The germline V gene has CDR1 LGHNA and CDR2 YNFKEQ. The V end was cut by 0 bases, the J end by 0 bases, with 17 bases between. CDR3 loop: CASSQDRGAHYPTNEKLFF. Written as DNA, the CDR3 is TGTGCCAGCAGCCAAGATAGAGGGGCCCACTACCCAACTAATGAAAAACTGTTTTTT.

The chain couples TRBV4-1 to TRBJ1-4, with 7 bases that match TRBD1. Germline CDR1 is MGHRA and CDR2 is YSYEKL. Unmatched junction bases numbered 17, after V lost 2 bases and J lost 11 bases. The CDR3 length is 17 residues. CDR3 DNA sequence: TGCGCCAGCAGCCAATATAACAGGGGCCGAGAAATGGGGAAACTGTTTTTT. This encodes CASSQYNRGREMGKLFF.

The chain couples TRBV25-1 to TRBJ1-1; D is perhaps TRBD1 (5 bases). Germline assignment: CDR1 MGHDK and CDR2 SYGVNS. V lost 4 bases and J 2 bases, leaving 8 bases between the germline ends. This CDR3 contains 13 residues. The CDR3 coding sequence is TGTGCCAGCAGTGGGGGGTACAACACTGAAGCTTTCTTT. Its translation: CASSGGYNTEAFF.

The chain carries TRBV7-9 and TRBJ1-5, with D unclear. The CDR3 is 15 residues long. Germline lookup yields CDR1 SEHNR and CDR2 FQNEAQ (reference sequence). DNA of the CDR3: TGTGTCAGAAGGATCCACCCCTATCGCAATCAGCCCCAGCATTTT. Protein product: CVRRIHPYRNQPQHF.

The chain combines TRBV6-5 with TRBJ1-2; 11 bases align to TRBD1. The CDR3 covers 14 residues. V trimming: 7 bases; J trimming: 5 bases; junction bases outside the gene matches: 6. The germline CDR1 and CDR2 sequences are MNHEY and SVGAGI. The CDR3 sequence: CASTTGTGGYGYTF. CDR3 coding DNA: TGTGCCAGCACCACCGGGACAGGGGGTTATGGCTACACCTTC.